This T cell receptor (beta chain) appears in the sequencing data of a study of blood T cells in healthy people across ages. V gave up 1 base and J gave up 9 bases, with 7 bases separating them. The germline CDR1 and CDR2 sequences are SEHNR and FQNEAQ (reference sequence). The CDR3 is made up of 12 amino acids. Combining a sample-barcoded 5' primer with a J-beta primer mix, a second PCR ran for roughly 7 to 11 cycles. Every cDNA molecule carried a tag from a template-switch adaptor bearing 12 random nucleotides. In TCRdb, the 5' RACE reads were re-called with MiXCR into one record per CDR3 protein. The sample gives about 1.6 million distinct CDR3 sequences, roughly 32% of which show up once; 10% to 12% is in the top ten.

The sequence came from a woman in her twenties or thirties in good health. The chain joins TRBV7-9 to TRBJ2-1; D not resolved. Sequencing input: blood. CDR3 nucleotide sequence: TGTGCCAGCAGCTTAGGGAAGGCTGAGCAGTTCTTC. This encodes CASSLGKAEQFF.